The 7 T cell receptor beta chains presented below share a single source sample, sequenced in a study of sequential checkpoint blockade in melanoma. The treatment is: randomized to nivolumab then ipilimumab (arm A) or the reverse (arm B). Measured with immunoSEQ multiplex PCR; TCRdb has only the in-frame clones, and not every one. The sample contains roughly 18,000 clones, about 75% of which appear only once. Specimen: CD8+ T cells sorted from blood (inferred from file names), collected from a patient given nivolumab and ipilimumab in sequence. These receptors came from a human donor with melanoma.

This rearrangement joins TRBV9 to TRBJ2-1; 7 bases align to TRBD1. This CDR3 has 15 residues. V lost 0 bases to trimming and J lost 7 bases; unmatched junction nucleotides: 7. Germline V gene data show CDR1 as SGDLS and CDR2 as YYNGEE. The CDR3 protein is CASSVDVRGSNEQFF. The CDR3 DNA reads TGTGCCAGCAGCGTAGACGTCAGGGGGTCTAATGAGCAGTTCTTC.

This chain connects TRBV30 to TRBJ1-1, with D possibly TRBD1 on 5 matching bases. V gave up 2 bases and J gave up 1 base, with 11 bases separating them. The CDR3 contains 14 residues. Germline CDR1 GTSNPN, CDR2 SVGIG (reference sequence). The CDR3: CAWSLARANTEAFF. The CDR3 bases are TGTGCCTGGAGTTTGGCCAGGGCGAACACTGAAGCTTTCTTT. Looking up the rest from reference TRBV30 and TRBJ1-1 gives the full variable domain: SQTIHQWPATLVQPVGSPLSLECTVEGTSNPNLYWYRQAAGRGLQLLFYSVGIGQISSEVPQNLSASRPQDRQFILSSKKLLLSDSGFYLCAWSLARANTEAFFGQGTRLTVV.

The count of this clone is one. CDR3 loop: CASSFGQGPLWGYTF. The CDR3 coding sequence is TGTGCCAGCAGTTTCGGACAGGGTCCATTATGGGGCTACACCTTC. The rearrangement joins TRBV27 to TRBJ1-2; TRBD1 agrees at 8 bases. The V gene end was trimmed by 3 bases and the J gene end by 8 bases; junction bases not matched to a gene: 11. Germline values: CDR1 MNHEY, CDR2 SMNVEV (reference sequence). There are 15 residues in the CDR3.

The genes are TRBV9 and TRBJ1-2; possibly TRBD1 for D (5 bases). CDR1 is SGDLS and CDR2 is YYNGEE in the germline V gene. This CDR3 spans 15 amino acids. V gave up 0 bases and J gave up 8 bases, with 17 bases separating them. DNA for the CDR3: TGTGCCAGCAGCGTAGCTCGGGGGATGGAGAGGGGCTACACCTTC. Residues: CASSVARGMERGYTF. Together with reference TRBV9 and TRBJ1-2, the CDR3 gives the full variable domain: DSGVTQTPKHLITATGQRVTLRCSPRSGDLSVYWYQQSLDQGLQFLIQYYNGEERAKGNILERFSAQQFPDLHSELNLSSLELGDSALYFCASSVARGMERGYTFGSGTRLTVV.

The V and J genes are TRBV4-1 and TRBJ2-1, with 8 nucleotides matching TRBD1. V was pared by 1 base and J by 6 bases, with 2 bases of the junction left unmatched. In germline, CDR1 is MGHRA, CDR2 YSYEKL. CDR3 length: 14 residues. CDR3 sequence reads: CASSQGQGLNEQFF. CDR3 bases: TGCGCCAGCAGCCAAGGACAGGGGCTCAATGAGCAGTTCTTC.

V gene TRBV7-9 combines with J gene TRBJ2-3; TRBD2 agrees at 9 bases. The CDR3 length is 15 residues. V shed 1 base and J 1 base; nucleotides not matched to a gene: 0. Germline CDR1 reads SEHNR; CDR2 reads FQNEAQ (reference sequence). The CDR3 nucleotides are TGTGCCAGCAGCTTAGGCGGGAGGGGCACAGATACGCAGTATTTT. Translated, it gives CASSLGGRGTDTQYF.

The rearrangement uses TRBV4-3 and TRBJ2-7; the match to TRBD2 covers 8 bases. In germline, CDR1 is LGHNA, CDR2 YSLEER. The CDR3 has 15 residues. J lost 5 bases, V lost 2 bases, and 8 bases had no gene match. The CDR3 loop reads CASSQSLAGGDEQYF. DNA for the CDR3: TGCGCCAGCAGCCAAAGCTTGGCGGGAGGAGACGAGCAGTACTTC.